A single sample is the source of the 25 T cell receptor beta chains below, sequenced in a study of identical twins. TCRdb passed the 5' RACE reads through MiXCR, listing each CDR3 protein once. The data contain roughly 1.6 million distinct CDR3 sequences, roughly 35% of them singletons. The sequenced material came from cord blood. The receptors shown here come from a newborn girl in good health.

This clonotype was found a few times. The gene calls are TRBV20-1 and TRBJ1-2, with D tentatively TRBD1 (5 bases). The V end lost 0 bases, the J end lost 3 bases, and 11 bases lay between the germline ends. The CDR3 covers 14 residues. Per germline, CDR1 DFQATT and CDR2 SNEGSKA (reference sequence). The DNA for the CDR3 is TGCAGTGCTAGAGATACAGGAGGCTACTATGGCTACACCTTC. It yields the protein CSARDTGGYYGYTF.

In its sample, this clonotype was seen many times. CDR3: CSAETGPSYEQYF. CDR3 nucleotide sequence: TGCAGTGCCGAGACAGGTCCCTCCTACGAGCAGTACTTC. The chain employs TRBV20-1 and TRBJ2-7, with a weak D call TRBD1 (6 bases). CDR1 and CDR2 (germline): DFQATT, SNEGSKA (reference sequence). The CDR3 runs 13 residues. V shed 6 bases and J shed 0 bases, with 12 bases lying between them.

CDR3 coding DNA: TGCGCCAGCAGCTTGGCAGGTGGCTATACCTACGAGCAGTACTTC. Its translation is CASSLAGGYTYEQYF. The chain is built from TRBV5-1 and TRBJ2-7; no reliable D call. This CDR3 is built from 15 residues. V lost 0 bases and J 2 bases, leaving 12 bases between the germline ends. Per the germline V gene, CDR1 is SGHRS and CDR2 is YFSETQ.

The chain employs TRBV28 and TRBJ2-1, with D tentatively TRBD1 (6 bases). This CDR3 contains 15 residues. V was cut by 1 base and J by 3 bases, with 10 bases left in between. Germline V gives CDR1 MDHEN, CDR2 SYDVKM. CDR3 nucleotide sequence: TGTGCCAGCAGTTTATCCGACAGGTTCTACAATGAGCAGTTCTTC. The encoded protein is CASSLSDRFYNEQFF.

This clonotype was seen at least ten times. This chain links TRBV11-1 with TRBJ2-7; 9 nucleotides line up with TRBD2. Trimming at V came to 3 bases and at J to 3 bases, leaving 3 bases not matched to a gene. The CDR3 has 14 residues. The germline V gene has CDR1 SGHAT and CDR2 FQDESV (reference sequence). CDR3 sequence: CASSFSGSGYEQYF. CDR3 DNA sequence: TGTGCCAGCAGCTTTAGCGGGAGTGGCTACGAGCAGTACTTC. Full variable domain (missing parts from reference TRBV11-1 and TRBJ2-7): EAEVAQSPRYKITEKSQAVAFWCDPISGHATLYWYRQILGQGPELLVQFQDESVVDDSQLPKDRFSAERLKGVDSTLKIQPAELGDSAMYLCASSFSGSGYEQYFGPGTRLTVT.

The chain recombines TRBV12-3 or TRBV12-4 with TRBJ1-3, with a possible D match to TRBD1 (6 bases). V was trimmed by 3 bases and J by 0 bases, leaving 9 bases between them. The CDR3 is 15 residues long. CDR3 sequence reads: CASSFGGDSGNTIYF. As DNA, the CDR3 is TGTGCCAGCAGTTTCGGGGGCGACTCTGGAAACACCATATATTTT.

This clonotype was detected only a few times. This sequence joins TRBV11-2 and TRBJ1-6; TRBD1 might be the D (5 bases). The V and J ends lost 9 bases and 12 bases respectively, with 21 bases between them. CDR1 is SGHAT, CDR2 FQNNGV, per germline. The CDR3 has 14 residues. The CDR3 nucleotides read TGTGCCAGTCAAACCACCGGGGGGAGCGGACCCCTCCACTTT. It translates to CASQTTGGSGPLHF.

This clonotype turned up a few times. This CDR3 is CASTNLAGSYEQYF. The CDR3 nucleotides read TGTGCCAGCACCAATCTAGCGGGGTCCTACGAGCAGTACTTC. The gene calls are TRBV4-2 and TRBJ2-7; 9 bases are shared with TRBD2. The CDR3 covers 14 residues. J gave up 1 base and V 7 bases, and 5 bases lay outside the gene matches. From germline, CDR1 is LGHNA and CDR2 YNFKEQ.

Turning to this clonotype: The junction differs from germline at one of its ends, possibly a read error. The chain recombines TRBV7-2 with TRBJ2-3; TRBD1 might be the D (7 bases). The CDR3 is 13 amino acids. The germline V gene encodes CDR1 SGHTA and CDR2 FQGNSA. The CDR3 bases are TGTGCCAGCAGCGCGGGGACAGCAGATGCGCAGTATTTT. Translating it yields CASSAGTADAQYF. The entire variable domain, with the rest obtained from reference TRBV7-2 and TRBJ2-3, is as follows: GAGVSQSPSNKVTEKGKDVELRCDPISGHTALYWYRQSLGQGLEFLIYFQGNSAPDKSGLPSDRFSAERTGGSVSTLTIQRTQQEDSAVYLCASSAGTADAQYFGPGTRLTVL.

The V gene is TRBV28, the J gene TRBJ2-5, with 9 bases matching TRBD1. Germline values: CDR1 MDHEN, CDR2 SYDVKM. The trim removed 4 bases at V and 3 bases at J, leaving 9 bases unmatched. There are 16 residues in the CDR3. The CDR3 reads CASSSPRGQGEETQYF. CDR3 coding DNA: TGTGCCAGCAGTTCCCCGAGGGGACAGGGTGAAGAGACCCAGTACTTC.

This clonotype turned up a few times. The chain has TRBV20-1 and TRBJ1-2, with TRBD1 as a possible D gene (5 bases). CDR1 and CDR2 (germline): DFQATT, SNEGSKA (reference sequence). The CDR3 length is 13 residues. V lost 3 bases and J lost 0, with 8 bases in between. CDR3 amino acids: CSASEGTNYGYTF. The CDR3 DNA sequence: TGCAGTGCTAGCGAGGGGACTAACTATGGCTACACCTTC.

The sample holds a few counts of this clonotype. V is TRBV6-6 and J is TRBJ2-1, with D unclear. V lost 6 bases and J 12 bases, leaving 12 bases between the germline ends. The V gene's germline CDR1 is MNHNY and CDR2 SVGAGI (reference sequence). The CDR3 consists of 11 residues. CDR3 in amino acids: CASSPGSSQFF. For the CDR3, the DNA is TGTGCCAGCAGCCCCGGGTCATCGCAGTTCTTC.

This clonotype showed up just a few times. V usage is TRBV27 and J usage is TRBJ1-1, with D perhaps matching TRBD1 (6 bases). The CDR3 length is 13 residues. The germline CDR1 and CDR2 sequences are MNHEY and SMNVEV (reference sequence). V shed 5 bases and J shed 9 bases, with 16 bases lying between them. DNA for the CDR3: TGTGCCAGCAGTGGGGGCGGGCCCTGGAAAGCTTTCTTT. It encodes CASSGGGPWKAFF.

The chain recombines TRBV6-1 with TRBJ1-1; D is uncertain. This CDR3 region has 14 residues. Germline CDR1 reads MNHNS; CDR2 reads SASEGT. Deletions cut 4 bases from V and 5 bases from J, with 14 bases between. CDR3 in DNA: TGTGCCAGCAGTGTAGAGGCAGTGGTAACTGAAGCTTTCTTT. Its protein product is CASSVEAVVTEAFF.

This clonotype was detected a few times. J is TRBJ2-7 and V is TRBV12-3 or TRBV12-4, with a weak D call TRBD2 (5 bases). The CDR3 runs to 14 residues. V was clipped by 7 bases and J by 0 bases, with 13 bases between them. CDR3 amino acids: CASTSTGSSYEQYF. CDR3 sequence (DNA): TGTGCCAGCACCTCCACGGGGAGCTCCTACGAGCAGTACTTC.

This clonotype turned up a few times. V and J are TRBV11-2 and TRBJ1-2; D is uncertain. The CDR3 extends over 14 amino acids. In germline, CDR1 is SGHAT, CDR2 FQNNGV. Deletions cut 5 bases from V and 5 bases from J, with 15 bases between. The CDR3 loop is CASSPLPREYGYTF. CDR3 coding DNA: TGTGCCAGCAGCCCCCTTCCACGTGAATATGGCTACACCTTC.

CDR3 region: CASSLFAGAPTDTQYF. The CDR3 DNA reads as TGTGCCAGCAGTTTATTTGCGGGGGCTCCCACAGATACGCAGTATTTT. The chain is built from TRBV28 and TRBJ2-3; D perhaps matches TRBD2 (7 bases). The CDR3 is 16 amino acids. Germline V gives CDR1 MDHEN, CDR2 SYDVKM. V shed 1 base and J shed 2 bases, with 13 bases lying between them.

The chain carries TRBV10-3 and TRBJ2-1; tentatively, D is TRBD1 or TRBD2 (6 bases each). The germline V gene has CDR1 ENHRY and CDR2 SYGVKD. The CDR3 extends over 15 amino acids. V was cut by 7 bases and J by 0 bases, with 13 bases left in between. In nucleotides, the CDR3 is TGTGCCATCATGGGGGGCGAGAGCTCCTACAATGAGCAGTTCTTC. This encodes CAIMGGESSYNEQFF.

The chain recombines TRBV6-1 with TRBJ1-2, with D hard to call. The V and J ends lost 0 bases and 4 bases respectively, with 15 bases between them. CDR3 length: 16 residues. Per the germline V gene, CDR1 is MNHNS and CDR2 is SASEGT. The DNA for the CDR3 is TGTGCCAGCAGTGAAGCGCCGCAGCAGGTCCTCTATGGCTACACCTTC. Translation: CASSEAPQQVLYGYTF.

This chain connects TRBV4-1 to TRBJ2-1; D might be TRBD1 (5 bases). Per the germline V gene, CDR1 is MGHRA and CDR2 is YSYEKL. The length of the CDR3 is 17 residues. V gave up 1 base and J gave up 6 bases, with 19 bases separating them. CDR3 loop: CASSQGWGGPFRNEQFF. CDR3 DNA sequence: TGCGCCAGCAGCCAAGGCTGGGGCGGCCCCTTCCGCAATGAGCAGTTCTTC.

This clonotype came up many times. This chain uses TRBV12-3 or TRBV12-4 with TRBJ2-1; 9 nucleotides line up with TRBD2. The CDR3 contains 16 residues. The ends lost 4 bases at V and 3 bases at J; junction bases unmatched: 7. The CDR3 loop reads CASSSRLAADYNEQFF. In DNA form, the CDR3 reads TGTGCCAGCAGTTCCCGACTAGCGGCTGACTACAATGAGCAGTTCTTC.

The chain is built from TRBV13 and TRBJ2-1; 8 nucleotides align to TRBD2. The germline gives CDR1 PRHDT, CDR2 FYEKMQ (reference sequence). The trim removed 1 base at V and 3 bases at J, leaving 2 bases unmatched. This CDR3 spans 15 amino acids. The CDR3: CASSLDGGGYNEQFF. CDR3 bases: TGTGCCAGCAGCTTAGACGGGGGGGGCTACAATGAGCAGTTCTTC.

This clonotype was seen only a few times. The CDR3 loop is CSARDPLRLAGSTDTQYF. The CDR3 DNA sequence: TGCAGTGCTAGAGACCCCCTGCGACTAGCGGGCAGCACAGATACGCAGTATTTT. The chain links TRBV20-1 to TRBJ2-3; 10 nucleotides match TRBD2. The length of the CDR3 is 18 residues. The junction had 9 bases not matched to a gene; V was cut back by 0 bases and J by 0 bases. Germline assignment: CDR1 DFQATT and CDR2 SNEGSKA (reference sequence).

This clonotype was seen a handful of times. V gene TRBV12-3 or TRBV12-4 combines with J gene TRBJ2-1; perhaps TRBD2 as D (5 bases). CDR3 length: 13 residues. V gave up 3 bases and J gave up 5 bases, with 8 bases separating them. The CDR3 DNA sequence: TGTGCCAGCAGTTTTACAGCGGACAATGAGCAGTTCTTC. This encodes CASSFTADNEQFF.

This chain connects TRBV7-8 to TRBJ2-7; maybe TRBD1 (6 bases). Between the trimmed V and J ends, which lost 3 bases and 1 base, there was a span of 13 bases. This CDR3 contains 15 residues. The germline V gene encodes CDR1 SGHVS and CDR2 FQNEAQ. This CDR3 is CASSFVTGSSYEQYF. CDR3 sequence (DNA): TGTGCCAGCAGCTTCGTCACAGGGTCGTCCTACGAGCAGTACTTC.